This section outlines one TCR beta chain sequence together with its context. The PCR contained 60 Vbeta and 13 Jbeta primers. The assay was immunoSEQ multiplex PCR, and TCRdb's table has in-frame clones only and misses some. The sample consists of 60,000 to 65,000 clones, approximately 71% of them appearing once. The data belong to a study of cytomegalovirus exposure and HLA in healthy donors. This CDR3 comprises 14 residues. The germline V gene has CDR1 WSHSY and CDR2 SAAADI. The ends were cut back, 7 bases at V and 4 bases at J, with 16 bases in the middle. This chain joins TRBV10-2 and TRBJ1-2; TRBD1 is a possible D gene (6 bases). Sequencing used PBMCs. The sequence was collected from a man aged 50 or older in good health and CMV-seropositive. Here the CDR3 reads CASTERGGSYGYTF. The CDR3 coding sequence is TGCGCCAGCACGGAGAGGGGGGGTTCCTATGGCTACACCTTC.